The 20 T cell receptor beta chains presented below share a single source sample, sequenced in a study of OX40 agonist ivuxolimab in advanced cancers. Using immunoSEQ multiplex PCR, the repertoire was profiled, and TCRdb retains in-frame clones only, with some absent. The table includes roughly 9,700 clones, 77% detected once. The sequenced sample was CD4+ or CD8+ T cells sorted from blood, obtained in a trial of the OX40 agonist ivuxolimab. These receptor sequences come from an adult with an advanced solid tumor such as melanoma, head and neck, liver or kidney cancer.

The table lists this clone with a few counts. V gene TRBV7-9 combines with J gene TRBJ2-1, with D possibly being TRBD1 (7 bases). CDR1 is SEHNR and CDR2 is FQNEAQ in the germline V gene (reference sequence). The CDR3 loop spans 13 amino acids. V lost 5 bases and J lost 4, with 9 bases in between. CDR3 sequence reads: CASSAGGYNEQFF. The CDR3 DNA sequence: TGTGCCAGCAGCGCAGGGGGGTACAATGAGCAGTTCTTC.

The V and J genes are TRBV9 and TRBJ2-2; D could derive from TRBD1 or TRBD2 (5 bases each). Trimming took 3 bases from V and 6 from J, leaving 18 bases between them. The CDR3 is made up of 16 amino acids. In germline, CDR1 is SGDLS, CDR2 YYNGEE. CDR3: CASSGNPGPRPGELFF. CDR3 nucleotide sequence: TGTGCCAGCAGCGGGAATCCGGGACCACGACCCGGGGAGCTGTTTTTT.

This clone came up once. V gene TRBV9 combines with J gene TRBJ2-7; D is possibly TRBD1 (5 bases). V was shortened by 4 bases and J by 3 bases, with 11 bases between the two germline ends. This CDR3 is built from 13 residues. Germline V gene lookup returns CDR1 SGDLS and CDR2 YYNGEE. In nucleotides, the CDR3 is TGTGCCAGCAGCTTAAGACAGAACTACGAGCAGTACTTC. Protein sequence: CASSLRQNYEQYF.

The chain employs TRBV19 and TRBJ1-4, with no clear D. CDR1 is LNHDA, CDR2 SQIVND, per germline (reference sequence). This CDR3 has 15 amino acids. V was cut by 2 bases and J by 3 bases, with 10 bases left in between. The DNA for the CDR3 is TGTGCCAGTAGTATACCCGCAGATGCTAATGAAAAACTGTTTTTT. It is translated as CASSIPADANEKLFF.

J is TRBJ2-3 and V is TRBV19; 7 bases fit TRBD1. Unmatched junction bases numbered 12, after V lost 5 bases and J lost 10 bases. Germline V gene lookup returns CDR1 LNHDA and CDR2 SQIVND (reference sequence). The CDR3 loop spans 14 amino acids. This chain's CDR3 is CASSQEGAPQAQYF. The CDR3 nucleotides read TGTGCCAGTAGTCAAGAGGGGGCCCCCCAAGCGCAGTATTTT.

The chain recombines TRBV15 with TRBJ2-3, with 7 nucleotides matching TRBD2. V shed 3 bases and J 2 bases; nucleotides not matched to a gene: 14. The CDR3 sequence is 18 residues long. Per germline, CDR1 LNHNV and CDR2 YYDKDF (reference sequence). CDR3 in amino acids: CATSRAFGGGPDTDTQYF. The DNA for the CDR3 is TGTGCCACCAGCAGGGCGTTTGGGGGAGGGCCTGACACAGATACGCAGTATTTT.

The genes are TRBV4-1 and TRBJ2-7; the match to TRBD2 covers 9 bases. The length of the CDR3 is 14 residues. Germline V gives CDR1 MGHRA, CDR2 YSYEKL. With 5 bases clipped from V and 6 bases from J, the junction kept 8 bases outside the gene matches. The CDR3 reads CASSLAGASSEQYF. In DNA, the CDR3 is TGCGCCAGCAGCTTAGCGGGAGCCTCGTCCGAGCAGTACTTC.

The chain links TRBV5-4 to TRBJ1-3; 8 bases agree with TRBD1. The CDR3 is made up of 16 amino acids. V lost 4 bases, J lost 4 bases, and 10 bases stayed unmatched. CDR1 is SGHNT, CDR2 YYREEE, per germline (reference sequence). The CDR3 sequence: CASSQVKQGVGNTIYF. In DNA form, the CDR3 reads TGTGCCAGCAGCCAAGTGAAACAGGGGGTGGGAAACACCATATATTTT.

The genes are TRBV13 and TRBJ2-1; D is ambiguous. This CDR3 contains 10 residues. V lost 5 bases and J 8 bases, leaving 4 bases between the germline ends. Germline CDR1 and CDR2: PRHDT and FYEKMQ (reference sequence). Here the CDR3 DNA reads TGTGCCAGCAGCCTCCATGAGCAGTTCTTC. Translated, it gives CASSLHEQFF. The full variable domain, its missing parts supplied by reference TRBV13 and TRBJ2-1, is AAGVIQSPRHLIKEKRETATLKCYPIPRHDTVYWYQQGPGQDPQFLISFYEKMQSDKGSIPDRFSAQQFSDYHSELNMSSLELGDSALYFCASSLHEQFFGPGTRLTVL.

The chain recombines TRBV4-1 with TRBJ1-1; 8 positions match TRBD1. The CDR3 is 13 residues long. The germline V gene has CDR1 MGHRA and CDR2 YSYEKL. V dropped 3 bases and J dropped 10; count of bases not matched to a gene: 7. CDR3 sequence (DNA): TGCGCCAGCAGCCAGCCAGGGGGCTCTAGAGCTTTCTTT. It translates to CASSQPGGSRAFF.

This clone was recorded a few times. Here the CDR3 reads CASSSGVVTEAFF. CDR3 in DNA: TGTGCCAGCAGCTCAGGGGTTGTCACTGAAGCTTTCTTT. The chain couples TRBV7-3 to TRBJ1-1; D is possibly TRBD1 (6 bases). V was trimmed by 4 bases and J by 4 bases, leaving 10 bases between them. This CDR3 has 13 residues. The V gene's germline CDR1 is SGHTA and CDR2 FQGTGA.

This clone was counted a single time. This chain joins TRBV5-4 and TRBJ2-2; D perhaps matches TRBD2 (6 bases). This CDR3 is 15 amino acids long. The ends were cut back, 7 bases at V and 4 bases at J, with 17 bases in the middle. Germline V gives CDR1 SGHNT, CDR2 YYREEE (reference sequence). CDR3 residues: CASDHDPGGTGELFF. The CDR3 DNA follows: TGTGCCAGCGACCACGACCCCGGGGGCACCGGGGAGCTGTTTTTT. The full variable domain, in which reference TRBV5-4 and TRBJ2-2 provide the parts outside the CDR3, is ETGVTQSPTHLIKTRGQQVTLRCSSQSGHNTVSWYQQALGQGPQFIFQYYREEENGRGNFPPRFSGLQFPNYSSELNVNALELDDSALYLCASDHDPGGTGELFFGEGSRLTVL.

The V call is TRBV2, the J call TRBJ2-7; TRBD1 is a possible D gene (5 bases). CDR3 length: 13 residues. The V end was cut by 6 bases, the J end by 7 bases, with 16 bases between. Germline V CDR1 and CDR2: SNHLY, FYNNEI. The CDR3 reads CASSLTGPLEQYF. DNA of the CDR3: TGTGCCAGCAGCCTTACAGGCCCCCTGGAGCAGTACTTC.

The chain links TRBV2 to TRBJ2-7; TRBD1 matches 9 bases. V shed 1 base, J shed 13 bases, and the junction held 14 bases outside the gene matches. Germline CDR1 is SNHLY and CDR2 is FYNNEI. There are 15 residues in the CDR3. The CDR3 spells CASSEEGQGVLPRYF. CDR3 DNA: TGTGCCAGCAGTGAAGAGGGACAGGGTGTCCTGCCTCGCTACTTC.

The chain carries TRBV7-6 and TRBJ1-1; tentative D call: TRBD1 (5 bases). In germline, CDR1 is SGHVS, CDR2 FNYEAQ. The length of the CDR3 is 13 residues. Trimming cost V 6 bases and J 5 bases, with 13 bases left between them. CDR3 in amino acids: CASRTGPGTEAFF. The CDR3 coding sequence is TGTGCCAGCAGAACGGGGCCGGGGACTGAAGCTTTCTTT.

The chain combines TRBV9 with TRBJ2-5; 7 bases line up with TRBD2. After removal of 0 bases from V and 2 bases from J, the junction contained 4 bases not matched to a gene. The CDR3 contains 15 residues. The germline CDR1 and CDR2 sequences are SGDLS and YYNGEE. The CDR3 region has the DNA TGTGCCAGCAGCGTAGAGGTGGGAGGGCAAGAGACCCAGTACTTC. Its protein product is CASSVEVGGQETQYF.

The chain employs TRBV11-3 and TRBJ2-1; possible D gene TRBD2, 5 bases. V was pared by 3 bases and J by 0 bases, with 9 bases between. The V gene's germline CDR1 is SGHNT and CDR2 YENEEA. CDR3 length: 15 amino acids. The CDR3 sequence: CASSFRGSSYNEQFF. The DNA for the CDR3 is TGTGCCAGCAGCTTTCGGGGAAGCTCCTACAATGAGCAGTTCTTC.

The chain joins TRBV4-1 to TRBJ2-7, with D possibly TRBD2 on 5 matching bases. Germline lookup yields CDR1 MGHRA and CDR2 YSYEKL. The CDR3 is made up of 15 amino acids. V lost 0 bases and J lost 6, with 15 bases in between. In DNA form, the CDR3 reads TGCGCCAGCAGCCAAGAAATATCCCACGAGGGCGAGCAGTACTTC. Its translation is CASSQEISHEGEQYF.

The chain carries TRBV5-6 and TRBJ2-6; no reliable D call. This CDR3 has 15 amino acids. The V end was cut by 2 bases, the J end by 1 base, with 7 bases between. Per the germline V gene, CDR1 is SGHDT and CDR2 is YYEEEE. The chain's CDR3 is CASSFKFSGANVLTF. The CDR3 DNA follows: TGTGCCAGCAGCTTTAAGTTTTCTGGGGCCAACGTCCTGACTTTC.

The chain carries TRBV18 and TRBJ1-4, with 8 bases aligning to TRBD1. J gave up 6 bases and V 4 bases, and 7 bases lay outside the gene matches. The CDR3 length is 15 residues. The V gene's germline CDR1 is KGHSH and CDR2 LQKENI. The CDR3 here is CASSRTGGADEKLFF. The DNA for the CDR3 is TGTGCCAGCTCACGTACAGGGGGAGCGGATGAAAAACTGTTTTTT. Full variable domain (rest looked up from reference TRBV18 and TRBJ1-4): NAGVMQNPRHLVRRRGQEARLRCSPMKGHSHVYWYRQLPEEGLKFMVYLQKENIIDESGMPKERFSAEFPKEGPSILRIQQVVRGDSAAYFCASSRTGGADEKLFFGSGTQLSVL.